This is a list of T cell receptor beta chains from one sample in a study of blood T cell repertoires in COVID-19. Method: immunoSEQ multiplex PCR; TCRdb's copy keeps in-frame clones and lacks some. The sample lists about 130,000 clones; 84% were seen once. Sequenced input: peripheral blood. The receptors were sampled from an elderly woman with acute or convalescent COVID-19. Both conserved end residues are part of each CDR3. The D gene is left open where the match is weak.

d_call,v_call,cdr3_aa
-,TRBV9,CASSVLSGGQNTEAFF
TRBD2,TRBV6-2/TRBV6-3,CASSLRAGGYNEQFF
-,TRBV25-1,CASSEPNF
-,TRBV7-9,CASSPITGSLYNEQFF
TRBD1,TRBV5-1,CASSPGDRGTSTDTQYF
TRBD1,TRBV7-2,CASSSAYGTGGVTGELFF
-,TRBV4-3,CASSQVADGRPQHF
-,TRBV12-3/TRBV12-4,CASSLFARGYTF
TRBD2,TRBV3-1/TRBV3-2,CASSQDTSLAATGELFF
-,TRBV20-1,CSARADSEQYF
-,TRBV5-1,CASSFDPGPGANYGYTF
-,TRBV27,CASSLGDIYEQYF
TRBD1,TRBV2,CASSRDRGRWEQYF
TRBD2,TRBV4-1,CASRLAGGPAGELFF
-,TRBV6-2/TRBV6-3,CASSYSIGQAPFF
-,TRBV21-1,CASSKARKEGPKETQYF
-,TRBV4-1,CASSQPGHVNEKLFF
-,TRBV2,CASSEGGRLGTQYF
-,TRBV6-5,CASSYGGWPAEAFF
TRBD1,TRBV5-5,CASSLGMSRTGRALGYTF
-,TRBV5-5,CASSLVEWGPGDTQYF
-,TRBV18,CASTGSYNSPLHF
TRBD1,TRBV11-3,CASRQGAADGELFF
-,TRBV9,CASSVGQDNQPQHF
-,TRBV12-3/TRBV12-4,CASSFGRGRGAF
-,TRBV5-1,CASSLESTGEQFF
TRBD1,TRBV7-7,CASSFRTGIRISLNQPQHF
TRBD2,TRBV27,CASSLLTSGPYEQYF
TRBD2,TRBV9,CASSGLAGGPQETQYF
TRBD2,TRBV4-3,CASSRLAGGGPYEQYF
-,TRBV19,CASSEARGNQPQHF
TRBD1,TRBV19,CASSIGTGVNQPQHF
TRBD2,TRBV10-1,CASSEGLADEQYF